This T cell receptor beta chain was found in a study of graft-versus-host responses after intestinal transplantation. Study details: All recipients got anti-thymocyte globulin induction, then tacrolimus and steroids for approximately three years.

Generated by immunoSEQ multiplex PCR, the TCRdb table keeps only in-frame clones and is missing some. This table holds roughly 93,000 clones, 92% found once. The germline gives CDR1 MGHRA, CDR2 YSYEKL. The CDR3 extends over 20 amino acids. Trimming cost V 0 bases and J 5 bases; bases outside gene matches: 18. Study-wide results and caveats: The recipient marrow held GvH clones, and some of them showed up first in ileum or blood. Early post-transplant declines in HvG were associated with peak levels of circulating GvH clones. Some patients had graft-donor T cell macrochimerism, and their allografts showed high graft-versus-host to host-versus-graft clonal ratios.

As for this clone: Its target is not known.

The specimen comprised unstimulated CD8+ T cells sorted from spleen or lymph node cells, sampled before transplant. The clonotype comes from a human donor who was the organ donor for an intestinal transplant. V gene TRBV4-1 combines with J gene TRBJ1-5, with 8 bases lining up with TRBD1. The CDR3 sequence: CASSQDFGTGRPEGDQPQHF. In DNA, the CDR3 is TGCGCCAGCAGCCAAGATTTTGGGACAGGCCGACCGGAGGGGGATCAGCCCCAGCATTTT.